This TCR beta chain was captured by sequencing in a study of blood T cell repertoires in COVID-19. On the study more broadly: PBMCs, B-cell-depleted T cells, or T cells were the source of the cDNA or gDNA that made up the material.

V was shortened by 6 bases and J by 5 bases, with 13 bases between the two germline ends. Germline lookup yields CDR1 MNHEY and CDR2 SVGAGI. This CDR3 has 14 amino acids. How the authors handled the data: It was from reference gene primer amplification that nucleated cell counts were estimated. The repertoire was sequenced with immunoSEQ multiplex PCR; TCRdb's copy has only in-frame clones and lacks some. V and J calls and clone size are as listed in that table; D and trimming were resolved from the DNA. The table shows some 200,000 clones, with 70% to 90% occurring only once. The source material was peripheral blood. The receptor was isolated from a woman older than 75 in a cohort sampled during active or convalescent COVID-19. This sequence joins TRBV6-5 and TRBJ1-4; D possibly corresponds to TRBD1 (6 bases). This chain's CDR3 is CASSSGQTNEKLFF. The CDR3, as DNA: TGTGCCAGCAGCTCGGGACAAACCAATGAAAAACTGTTTTTT.